This T cell receptor (beta chain) came from a study of CD8 T cells in ankylosing spondylitis. V lost 4 bases, J lost 0 bases, and 11 bases lay in between. The CDR3 is 14 amino acids. The V gene's germline CDR1 is SGHRS and CDR2 YFSETQ. The sample holds a few counts of this clonotype. TCRdb independently ran MiXCR on the 5' RACE reads; one entry per CDR3 protein. The sample consists of 100,000 to 150,000 distinct CDR3 sequences, roughly an eighth of them appearing once. The clonotype was recovered from a female donor with ankylosing spondylitis or in good health (not recorded which). The sequencing sample was made of blood, either unsorted or a sorted T cell fraction (not recorded which). V gene TRBV5-1 combines with J gene TRBJ2-7; possibly TRBD1 for D (6 bases). CDR3: CASSETGSSYEQYF. As DNA, the CDR3 is TGCGCCAGCAGCGAAACAGGGAGCTCCTACGAGCAGTACTTC.